A selection of T cell receptor beta chains follows, all from one sample in a study of human T cells and chemical hapten exposure. MiXCR was run by TCRdb on the RACE reads, yielding one entry per CDR3 protein. This sample yields more than 90,000 distinct CDR3 sequences, of which over 9.5% are seen a single time; 2% to 2.5% belongs to the top ten. The sample was whole blood, taken in connection with sensitization to the hapten diphenylcyclopropenone (DPC). All receptors derive from a man between 40 and 49 years old with alopecia areata. Some clones in this sample may be carry-over from other donors' samples. Both conserved end residues are part of each CDR3. A D gene is named only where the DNA matches it firmly. Clone size is stated in some rows and not others, as once, few, many or a class when expanded.

cdr3_nt cdr3_aa clone_size j_call v_call d_call
TGCAGTGCCCCGGGACTAACCTACGAGCAGTACTTC CSAPGLTYEQYF few TRBJ2-7 TRBV20-1 TRBD2
TGCAGTGCTAGAGATTACGTGGGCACAGATACGCAGTATTTT CSARDYVGTDTQYF NA TRBJ2-3 TRBV20-1 NA
TGTGCCAGCAGCTTGGCCGGACCTAGCACAGATACGCAGTATTTT CASSLAGPSTDTQYF many TRBJ2-3 TRBV5-6 NA
TGCAGCGTTGAAGATGTGGCGGGAGGGCTAACAGATACGCAGTATTTT CSVEDVAGGLTDTQYF NA TRBJ2-3 TRBV29-1 TRBD2
TGTGCCAGCAGTTACTCGGGGGTGGGTCAGCCCCAGCATTTT CASSYSGVGQPQHF many TRBJ1-5 TRBV6-5 NA
TGTGCCAGCAGTCTCGAGAGTGTGGGGGGTAATCAGCCCCAGCATTTT CASSLESVGGNQPQHF NA TRBJ1-5 TRBV28 NA
TGCAGCGTGGTCGGGAGTCGGACAGATACGCAGTATTTT CSVVGSRTDTQYF few TRBJ2-3 TRBV29-1 NA
TGCAGCGTTGAAGGGACTGAAAGCTCCTACAATGAGCAGTTCTTC CSVEGTESSYNEQFF NA TRBJ2-1 TRBV29-1 NA
TGTGCTAGTGGTTTGGACACAGGGCCATTAAACACCATATATTTT CASGLDTGPLNTIYF few TRBJ1-3 TRBV12-5 NA
TGTGCCAGCACCGTCGGCCTGGCCGGGGCCAACGTCCTGACTTTC CASTVGLAGANVLTF few TRBJ2-6 TRBV28 NA
TGCGCCAGCAGCCCCGAAGGGGGTAACTATGGCTACACCTTC CASSPEGGNYGYTF many TRBJ1-2 TRBV5-1 NA
TGTGCCAGCAGCCCGGGACAGGGAGGAGTCGGACAGCCCCAGCATTTT CASSPGQGGVGQPQHF NA TRBJ1-5 TRBV7-8 TRBD1
TGTGCCTGGAAGGACAGTCCTTATGGAGCTTTCTTT CAWKDSPYGAFF few TRBJ1-1 TRBV30 NA
TGCGCCAGCAAAATGGGCGGGACTAATGAAAAACTGTTTTTT CASKMGGTNEKLFF many TRBJ1-4 TRBV5-1 NA
TGTGCCAGCAGTTTGTCCCAGGGAACGAATTCACCCCTCCACTTT CASSLSQGTNSPLHF NA TRBJ1-6 TRBV28 NA
TGTGCCAGCAGCTCCACGCGGACAGGGAGGCGGAACACTGAAGCTTTCTTT CASSSTRTGRRNTEAFF NA TRBJ1-1 TRBV7-2 TRBD1
TGTGCCAGCAGCCAAGATTGGGGACGTGTGAACACTGAAGCTTTCTTT CASSQDWGRVNTEAFF NA TRBJ1-1 TRBV3-1 NA
TGTGCCAGCAGTTACCCGGGGTACGAGCAGTACTTC CASSYPGYEQYF few TRBJ2-7 TRBV27 NA
TGTGCCAGCTCCCCCCTCGGCCAAATTCGCACTGAAGCTTTCTTT CASSPLGQIRTEAFF NA TRBJ1-1 TRBV7-9 NA
TGTGCCAGCAGTTATCCAAGACAGGGGGTAAATCAGCCCCAGCATTTT CASSYPRQGVNQPQHF many TRBJ1-5 TRBV6-2/TRBV6-3 TRBD1
TGTGCCAGCAGCCCGATTCAGGTACCAGAGAGGTACAATGAGCAGTTCTTC CASSPIQVPERYNEQFF NA TRBJ2-1 TRBV7-9 NA
TGTGCCTGGCCTAGTCCGGGTCGACAGGGAGTAGGCACAGATACGCAGTATTTT CAWPSPGRQGVGTDTQYF NA TRBJ2-3 TRBV12-3/TRBV12-4 TRBD1
TGTGCCAGCAGCTTAGCGAAAATAGTTACTAGCGGTAGCTACGAGCAGTACTTC CASSLAKIVTSGSYEQYF few TRBJ2-7 TRBV7-9 TRBD2
TGTGCCAGCAGCCACCGATCCGGGAGCTCCTACAATGAGCAGTTCTTC CASSHRSGSSYNEQFF many TRBJ2-1 TRBV3-1 NA
TGTGCCAGCAGCCCAGGGATTGGCAATCAGCCCCAGCATTTT CASSPGIGNQPQHF NA TRBJ1-5 TRBV9 NA
TGTGCCAGTAGCCCTAGTCCCGGGACAGGTCTCTATGGCTACACCTTC CASSPSPGTGLYGYTF many TRBJ1-2 TRBV19 TRBD1
TGCAGTGCTCCGTCCGGGATCCCCTCCTACAATGAGCAGTTCTTC CSAPSGIPSYNEQFF NA TRBJ2-1 TRBV20-1 NA
TGTGCCAGCAGCCAAACTAGCGACCACACAGATACGCAGTATTTT CASSQTSDHTDTQYF few TRBJ2-3 TRBV28 TRBD2
TGCGCCAGCAGCCCACAGGGGTATGAGCAGTTCTTC CASSPQGYEQFF NA TRBJ2-1 TRBV4-3 TRBD1
TGTGCCAGCAGTTCCACCCCGGGATACTACAATGAGCAGTTCTTC CASSSTPGYYNEQFF many TRBJ2-1 TRBV6-5 NA
TGTGCCAGCAGCTTAACATCTAGCGGGAAGGAGACCCAGTACTTC CASSLTSSGKETQYF NA TRBJ2-5 TRBV7-2 TRBD2
TGCGCCAGCAGCTTGAGTACTAGCGAGGGAGATACGCAGTATTTT CASSLSTSEGDTQYF few TRBJ2-3 TRBV5-1 TRBD2
TGTGCCAGCAGTGACTCGTTTAGCTCCTACAATGAGCAGTTCTTC CASSDSFSSYNEQFF NA TRBJ2-1 TRBV6-4 NA
TGTGCCAGCAGCCGAGGGGAGGCAAACACCATATATTTT CASSRGEANTIYF many TRBJ1-3 TRBV7-6 NA
TGTGCCAGCAGTTACGTAGGACAATACGAGCAGTACTTC CASSYVGQYEQYF NA TRBJ2-7 TRBV6-5 NA
TGTGCCAGCAGTACCGGTCGTAGCAGCGGGTCCTCCTACAATGAGCAGTTCTTC CASSTGRSSGSSYNEQFF few TRBJ2-1 TRBV6-5 NA
TGTGCCAGCAGCCTAACTTACCCGCTAGCGAGGGACAAAGAGACCCAGTACTTC CASSLTYPLARDKETQYF NA TRBJ2-5 TRBV7-6 NA
TGTGCCAGCAGAAAAGACAGAACCTCTGGAAACACCATATATTTT CASRKDRTSGNTIYF many TRBJ1-3 TRBV7-8 NA
TGTGCCAGCAGCTTAGCGGGGAAACTGTTTTTT CASSLAGKLFF NA TRBJ1-4 TRBV7-9 NA
TGCAGTGCTAGATGGCCAGCAACAAGCACAGATACGCAGTATTTT CSARWPATSTDTQYF NA TRBJ2-3 TRBV20-1 NA
TGTGCCAGTTATTTCCTGGGAGACAGGGGCGGCTACACCTTC CASYFLGDRGGYTF NA TRBJ1-2 TRBV19 TRBD1
TGTGCCAGCAGGACAGGGGTGGAAGCTGGAAACACCATATATTTT CASRTGVEAGNTIYF few TRBJ1-3 TRBV12-3/TRBV12-4 TRBD1
TGTGCCAGCAGTTTATCTAGCGACCCCATGGCCCAGTACTTC CASSLSSDPMAQYF NA TRBJ2-5 TRBV12-3/TRBV12-4 NA
TGCAGTGCTAGAGATGTCAAGGGGAACCCCCCTTCACCCCTCCACTTT CSARDVKGNPPSPLHF NA TRBJ1-6 TRBV20-1 NA
TGTGCCAGCAGCCAAGATCGAGGGGCAGGAGGCTACACCTTC CASSQDRGAGGYTF NA TRBJ1-2 TRBV3-1 NA
TGTGCCAGCCGCGGTCAGGCTATACAGGTTGAAGCTTTCTTT CASRGQAIQVEAFF many TRBJ1-1 TRBV27 NA
TGTGCCAGCAGTGCCTCGACTAGCACAGATACGCAGTATTTT CASSASTSTDTQYF NA TRBJ2-3 TRBV6-1 NA
TGTGCCAGCAGCCTGACAGGGGGAACCACTGAAGCTTTCTTT CASSLTGGTTEAFF NA TRBJ1-1 TRBV12-3/TRBV12-4 TRBD1
TGTGCCAGCAGTTTATTCATAGGGACAGGGCTCTACTTC CASSLFIGTGLYF few TRBJ2-7 TRBV12-3/TRBV12-4 TRBD1
TGCAGTGCTAGAGGGACTAGCGGGAGCCACCAAGAGACCCAGTACTTC CSARGTSGSHQETQYF many TRBJ2-5 TRBV20-1 TRBD2
TGTGCCAGCAGTTTCAGAGAAGGAGATACGCAGTATTTT CASSFREGDTQYF few TRBJ2-3 TRBV27 NA
TGTGCCAGCAGTACGACAGGGGGCTTGTACAATGAGCAGTTCTTC CASSTTGGLYNEQFF NA TRBJ2-1 TRBV12-3/TRBV12-4 TRBD1
TGTGCCAGCAGCTCACAGGGGGCCCGGGGTACCGAGACCCAGTACTTC CASSSQGARGTETQYF few TRBJ2-5 TRBV7-2 TRBD1
TGCGCCAGCAGCCAAGACCCACCTGGACAGGGACTAGCGGGAGTGTTGGAGACCCAGTACTTC CASSQDPPGQGLAGVLETQYF few TRBJ2-5 TRBV4-3 TRBD2
TGTGCCAGCAGTTCTAGGACGCCACAGTCCAATTCACCCCTCCACTTT CASSSRTPQSNSPLHF many TRBJ1-6 TRBV27 NA